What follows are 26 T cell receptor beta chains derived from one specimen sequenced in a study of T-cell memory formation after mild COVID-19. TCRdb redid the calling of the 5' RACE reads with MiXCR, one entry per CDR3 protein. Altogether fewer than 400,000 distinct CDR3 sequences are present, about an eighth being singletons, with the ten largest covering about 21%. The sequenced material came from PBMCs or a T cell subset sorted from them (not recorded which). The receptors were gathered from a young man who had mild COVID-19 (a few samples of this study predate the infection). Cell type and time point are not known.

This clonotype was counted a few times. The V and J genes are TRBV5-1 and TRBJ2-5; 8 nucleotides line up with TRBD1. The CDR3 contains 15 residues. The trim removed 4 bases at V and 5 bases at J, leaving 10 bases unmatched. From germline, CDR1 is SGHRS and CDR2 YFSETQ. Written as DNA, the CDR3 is TGCGCCAGCAGCCTACTGACAGGGGCGGAGGAGACCCAGTACTTC. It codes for CASSLLTGAEETQYF.

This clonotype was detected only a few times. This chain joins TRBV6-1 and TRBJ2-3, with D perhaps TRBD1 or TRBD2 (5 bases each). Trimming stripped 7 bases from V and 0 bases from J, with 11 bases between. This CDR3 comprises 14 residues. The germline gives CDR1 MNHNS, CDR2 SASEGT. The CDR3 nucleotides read TGTGCCAGCACTCCGGGGCCTAGCACAGATACGCAGTATTTT. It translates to CASTPGPSTDTQYF.

The CDR3 protein is CASSLGHRQKGYTF. In DNA form, the CDR3 reads TGTGCCAGCAGCTTAGGTCACCGCCAAAAGGGCTACACCTTC. The chain couples TRBV7-2 to TRBJ1-2; no definite D call. V shed 1 base and J shed 8 bases, with 14 bases lying between them. The CDR3 runs to 14 residues. From germline, CDR1 is SGHTA and CDR2 FQGNSA.

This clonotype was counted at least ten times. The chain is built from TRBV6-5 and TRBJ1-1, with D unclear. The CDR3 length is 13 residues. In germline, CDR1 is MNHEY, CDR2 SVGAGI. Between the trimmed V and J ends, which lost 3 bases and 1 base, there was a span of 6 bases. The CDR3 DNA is TGTGCCAGCAGTTATGGTGAGAACACTGAAGCTTTCTTT. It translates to CASSYGENTEAFF.

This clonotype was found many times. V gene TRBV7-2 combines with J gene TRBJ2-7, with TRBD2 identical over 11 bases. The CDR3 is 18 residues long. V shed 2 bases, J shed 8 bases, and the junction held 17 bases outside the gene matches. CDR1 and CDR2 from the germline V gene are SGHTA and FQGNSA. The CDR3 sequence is CASSLTPGLAGVPGQQYF. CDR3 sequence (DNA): TGTGCCAGCAGCTTAACGCCTGGACTAGCGGGCGTCCCAGGGCAGCAGTACTTC. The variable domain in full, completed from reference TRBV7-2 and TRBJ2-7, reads GAGVSQSPSNKVTEKGKDVELRCDPISGHTALYWYRQSLGQGLEFLIYFQGNSAPDKSGLPSDRFSAERTGGSVSTLTIQRTQQEDSAVYLCASSLTPGLAGVPGQQYFGPGTRLTVT.

DNA for the CDR3: TGTGCCAGCAGCTTAGAAGCAGGGACCTATGGCTACACCTTC. It encodes CASSLEAGTYGYTF. This chain joins TRBV7-6 and TRBJ1-2; TRBD1 might be the D (5 bases). The CDR3 has 14 amino acids. V lost 1 base, J lost 4 bases, and 10 bases lay in between. Germline lookup yields CDR1 SGHVS and CDR2 FNYEAQ.

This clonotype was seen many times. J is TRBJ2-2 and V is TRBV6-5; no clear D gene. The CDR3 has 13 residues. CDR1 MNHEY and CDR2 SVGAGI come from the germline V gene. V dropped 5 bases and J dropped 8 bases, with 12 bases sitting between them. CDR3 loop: CASSRWSGGELFF. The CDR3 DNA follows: TGTGCCAGCAGTCGTTGGTCTGGAGGGGAGCTGTTTTTT.

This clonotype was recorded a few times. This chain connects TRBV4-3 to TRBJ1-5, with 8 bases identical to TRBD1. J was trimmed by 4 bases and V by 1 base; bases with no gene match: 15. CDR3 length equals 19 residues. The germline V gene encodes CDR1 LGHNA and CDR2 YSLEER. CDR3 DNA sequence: TGCGCCAGCAGCCAAGTGGGGAGGGACAGGAGACCACCAAATCAGCCCCAGCATTTT. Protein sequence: CASSQVGRDRRPPNQPQHF.

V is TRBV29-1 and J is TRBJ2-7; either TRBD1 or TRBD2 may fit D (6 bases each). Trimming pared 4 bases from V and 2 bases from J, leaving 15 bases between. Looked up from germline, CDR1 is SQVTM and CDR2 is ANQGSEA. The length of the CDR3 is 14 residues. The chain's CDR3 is CSVAWGAGPYEQYF. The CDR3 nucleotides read TGCAGCGTTGCCTGGGGGGCGGGTCCCTACGAGCAGTACTTC.

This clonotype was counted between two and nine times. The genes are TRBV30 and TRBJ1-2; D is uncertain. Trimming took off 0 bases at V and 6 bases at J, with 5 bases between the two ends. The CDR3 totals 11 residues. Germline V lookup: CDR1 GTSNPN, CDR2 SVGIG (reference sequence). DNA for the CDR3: TGTGCCTGGAGTGTACTACATGGCTACACCTTC. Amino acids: CAWSVLHGYTF.

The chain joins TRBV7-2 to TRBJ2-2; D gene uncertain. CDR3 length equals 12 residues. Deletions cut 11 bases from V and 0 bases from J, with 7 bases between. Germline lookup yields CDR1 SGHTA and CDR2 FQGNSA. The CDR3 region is CADHTNTGELFF. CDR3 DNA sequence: TGTGCCGATCACACGAACACCGGGGAGCTGTTTTTT.

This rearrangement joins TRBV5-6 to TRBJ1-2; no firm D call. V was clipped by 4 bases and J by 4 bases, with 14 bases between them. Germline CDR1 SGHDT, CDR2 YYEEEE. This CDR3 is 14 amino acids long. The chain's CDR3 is CASSPRGPVYGYTF. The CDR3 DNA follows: TGTGCCAGCAGCCCGCGAGGACCGGTCTATGGCTACACCTTC.

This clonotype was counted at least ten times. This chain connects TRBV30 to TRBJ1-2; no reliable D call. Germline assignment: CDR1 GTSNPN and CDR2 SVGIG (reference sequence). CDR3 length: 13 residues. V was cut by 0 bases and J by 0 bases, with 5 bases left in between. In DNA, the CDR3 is TGTGCCTGGAGTGTGGAAGCTAACTATGGCTACACCTTC. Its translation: CAWSVEANYGYTF.

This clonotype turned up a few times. The CDR3 protein is CASSLGTGGTEAFF. The CDR3, as DNA: TGCGCCAGCAGCTTGGGGACAGGGGGCACTGAAGCTTTCTTT. The V and J genes are TRBV5-1 and TRBJ1-1, with TRBD1 identical over 10 bases. The germline gives CDR1 SGHRS, CDR2 YFSETQ. This CDR3 is built from 14 residues. V gave up 0 bases and J gave up 4 bases; unmatched junction bases: 0.

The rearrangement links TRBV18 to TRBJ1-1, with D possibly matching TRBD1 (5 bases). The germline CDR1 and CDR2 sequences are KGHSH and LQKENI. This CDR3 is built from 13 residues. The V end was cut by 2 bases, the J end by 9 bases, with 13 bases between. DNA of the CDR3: TGTGCCAGCTCACCAGGGGGAGACGGGAAAGCTTTCTTT. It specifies CASSPGGDGKAFF.

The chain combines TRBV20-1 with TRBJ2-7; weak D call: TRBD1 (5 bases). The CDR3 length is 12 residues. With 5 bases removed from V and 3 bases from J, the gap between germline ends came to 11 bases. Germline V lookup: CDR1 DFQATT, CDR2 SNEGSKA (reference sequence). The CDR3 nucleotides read TGCAGTGCTTTAATAGGGGACTACGAGCAGTACGTC. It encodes CSALIGDYEQYV.

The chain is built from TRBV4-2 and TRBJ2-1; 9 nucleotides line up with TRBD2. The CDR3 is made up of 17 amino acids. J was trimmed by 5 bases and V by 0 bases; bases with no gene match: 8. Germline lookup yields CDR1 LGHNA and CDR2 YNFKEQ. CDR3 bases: TGTGCCAGCAGCCAAGATGGTGGCGGGGGGGGGCACAATGAGCAGTTCTTC. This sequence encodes CASSQDGGGGGHNEQFF.

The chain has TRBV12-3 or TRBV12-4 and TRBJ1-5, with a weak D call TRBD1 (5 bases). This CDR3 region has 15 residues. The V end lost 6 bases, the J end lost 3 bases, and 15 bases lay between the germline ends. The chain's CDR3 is CASSQTRGFNQPQHF. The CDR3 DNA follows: TGTGCCAGCAGCCAGACAAGGGGCTTCAATCAGCCCCAGCATTTT.

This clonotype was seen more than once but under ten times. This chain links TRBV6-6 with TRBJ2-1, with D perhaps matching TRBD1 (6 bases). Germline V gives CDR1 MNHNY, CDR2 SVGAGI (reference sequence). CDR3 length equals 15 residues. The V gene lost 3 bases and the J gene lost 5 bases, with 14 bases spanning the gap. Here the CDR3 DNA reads TGTGCCAGCAGTTATGATTGGGGGCAGGACAATGAGCAGTTCTTC. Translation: CASSYDWGQDNEQFF.

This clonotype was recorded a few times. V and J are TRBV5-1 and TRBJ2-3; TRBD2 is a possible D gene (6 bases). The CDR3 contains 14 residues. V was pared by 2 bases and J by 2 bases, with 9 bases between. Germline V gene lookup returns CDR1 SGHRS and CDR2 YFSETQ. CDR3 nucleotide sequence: TGCGCCAGCAGCTTCGGGAGACCCACAGATACGCAGTATTTT. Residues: CASSFGRPTDTQYF.

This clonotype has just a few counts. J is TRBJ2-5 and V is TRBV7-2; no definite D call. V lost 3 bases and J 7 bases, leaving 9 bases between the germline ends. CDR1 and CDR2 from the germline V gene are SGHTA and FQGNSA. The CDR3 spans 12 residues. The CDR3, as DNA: TGTGCCAGCAGCTTTTACTTGCGGACCCAGTACTTC. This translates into CASSFYLRTQYF.

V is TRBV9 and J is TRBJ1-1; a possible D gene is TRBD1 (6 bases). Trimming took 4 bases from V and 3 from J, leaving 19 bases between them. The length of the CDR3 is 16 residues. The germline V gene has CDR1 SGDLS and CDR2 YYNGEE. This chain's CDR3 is CASSPRQVIVYTEAFF. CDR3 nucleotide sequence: TGTGCCAGCAGCCCCCGACAGGTAATAGTGTACACTGAAGCTTTCTTT.

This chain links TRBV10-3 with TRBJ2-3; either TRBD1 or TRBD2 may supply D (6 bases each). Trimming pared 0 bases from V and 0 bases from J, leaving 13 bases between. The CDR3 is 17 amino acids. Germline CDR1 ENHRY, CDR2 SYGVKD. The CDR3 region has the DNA TGTGCCATCAGTGAGTCTCTTCAGGGGACTAGCACAGATACGCAGTATTTT. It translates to CAISESLQGTSTDTQYF.

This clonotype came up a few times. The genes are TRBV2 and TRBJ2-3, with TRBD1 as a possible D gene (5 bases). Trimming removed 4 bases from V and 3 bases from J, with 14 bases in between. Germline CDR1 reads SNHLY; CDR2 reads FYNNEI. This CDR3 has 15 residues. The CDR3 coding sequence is TGTGCCAGCAGTGTGGGGCAGGGAAGGACAGATACGCAGTATTTT. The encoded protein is CASSVGQGRTDTQYF.

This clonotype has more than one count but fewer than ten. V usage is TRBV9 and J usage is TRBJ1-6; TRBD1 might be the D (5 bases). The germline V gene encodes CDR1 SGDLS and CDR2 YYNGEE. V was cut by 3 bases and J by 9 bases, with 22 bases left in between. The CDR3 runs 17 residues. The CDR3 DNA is TGTGCCAGCAGCGCCAATCCCGGGACCCTGAGCGGTTCACCCCTCCACTTT. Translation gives CASSANPGTLSGSPLHF.

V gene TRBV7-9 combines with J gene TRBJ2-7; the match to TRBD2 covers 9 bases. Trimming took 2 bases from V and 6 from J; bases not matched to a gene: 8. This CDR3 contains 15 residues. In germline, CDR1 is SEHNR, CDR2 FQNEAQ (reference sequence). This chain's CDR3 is CASSLLAGGYGEQYF. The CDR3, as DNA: TGTGCCAGCAGCTTACTGGCGGGGGGGTACGGCGAGCAGTACTTC.